The T cell receptor beta chain under discussion was sequenced for a study of cytomegalovirus exposure and HLA in healthy donors. Study-level information: Early on, a data release was issued that held some 91 million unique TCRs from HLA-typed donors.

PCR involved 60 Vbeta and 13 Jbeta primers. This table comes from immunoSEQ multiplex PCR, and its TCRdb copy is limited to in-frame clones, with some not included. The data show over 150,000 clones, with more than 60% seen just once and approximately 3.7% held by the top ten. In regard to this clone: The antigen is undetermined.

Study-wide results and limits: Rarity characterized most TCR sequences, yet some public TCRs appeared in many donors. When analyzed later, a missense DCLRE1C variant was found to be linked to TCR beta V- and J-gene trimming. Across all donors, roughly uniform sequencing depth was an assumption of the presence/absence analyses.

The CDR3 consists of 14 residues. CDR1 and CDR2 from the germline V gene are SGHTA and FQGNSA. V shed 5 bases and J 3 bases; nucleotides not matched to a gene: 4. The chain employs TRBV7-2 and TRBJ2-5, with 9 bases matching TRBD2. The receptor comes from a woman aged 60-75 years in good health and CMV-seropositive. The sequenced sample was PBMCs. The CDR3 loop is CASSPRLAEETQYF. DNA for the CDR3: TGTGCCAGCAGCCCCCGACTAGCGGAAGAGACCCAGTACTTC. Together with reference TRBV7-2 and TRBJ2-5, the CDR3 gives the full variable domain: GAGVSQSPSNKVTEKGKDVELRCDPISGHTALYWYRQSLGQGLEFLIYFQGNSAPDKSGLPSDRFSAERTGGSVSTLTIQRTQQEDSAVYLCASSPRLAEETQYFGPGTRLLVL.